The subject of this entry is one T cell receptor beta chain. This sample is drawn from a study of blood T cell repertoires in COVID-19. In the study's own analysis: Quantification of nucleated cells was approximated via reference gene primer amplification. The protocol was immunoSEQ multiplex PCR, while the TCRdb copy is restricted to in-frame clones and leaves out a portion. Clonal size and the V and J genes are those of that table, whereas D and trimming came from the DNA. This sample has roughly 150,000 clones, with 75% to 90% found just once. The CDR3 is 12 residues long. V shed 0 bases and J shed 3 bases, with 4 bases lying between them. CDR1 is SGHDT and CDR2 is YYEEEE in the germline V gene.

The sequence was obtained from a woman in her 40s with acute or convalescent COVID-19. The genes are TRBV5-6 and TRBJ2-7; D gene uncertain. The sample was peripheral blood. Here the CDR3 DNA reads TGTGCCAGCAGCTTGGCCCTCTACGAGCAGTACTTC. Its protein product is CASSLALYEQYF.